Listed below are T cell receptor beta chains from one sample, sequenced in a study of cytomegalovirus exposure and HLA in healthy donors. Sequenced by immunoSEQ multiplex PCR; TCRdb stores in-frame clones only, minus some. This sample's table has roughly 100,000 clones. Material for sequencing was PBMCs. These receptors all come from a man aged 50-59 years in good health and CMV-seropositive. Both conserved end residues are part of each CDR3. The D gene is left open where the match is weak.

d_gene: NA
j_gene: TRBJ1-2
v_gene: TRBV11-3
CDR3nt: TGTGCCAGCAGCGATAGGGAGGTCTATGGCTACACCTTC
CDR3aa: CASSDREVYGYTF

d_gene: NA
j_gene: TRBJ2-7
v_gene: TRBV5-8
CDR3nt: TGTGCCAGCAGCCCCCCCGGGATTTACGAGCAGTACTTC
CDR3aa: CASSPPGIYEQYF

d_gene: TRBD2
j_gene: TRBJ2-7
v_gene: TRBV11-3
CDR3nt: TGTGCCAGCAGCGGGATAGCGGGAGAGTACGAGCAGTACTTC
CDR3aa: CASSGIAGEYEQYF

d_gene: TRBD2
j_gene: TRBJ2-5
v_gene: TRBV27
CDR3nt: TGTGCCAGCAGTTCCCCTCCCGGGACTAGGGCCCAAGAGACCCAGTACTTC
CDR3aa: CASSSPPGTRAQETQYF

d_gene: NA
j_gene: TRBJ1-5
v_gene: TRBV5-6
CDR3nt: TGTGCCAGCAGCTTGGGACAGTATAGCAATCAGCCCCAGCATTTT
CDR3aa: CASSLGQYSNQPQHF

d_gene: NA
j_gene: TRBJ2-3
v_gene: TRBV11-1
CDR3nt: TGTGCCAGCAGCTCGCACATTGGGACTCCCCCAGATACGCAGTATTTT
CDR3aa: CASSSHIGTPPDTQYF

d_gene: NA
j_gene: TRBJ1-4
v_gene: TRBV30
CDR3nt: TGTGCCTGGAGTGTCGGGGAAAGTGAAAAACTGTTTTTT
CDR3aa: CAWSVGESEKLFF

d_gene: TRBD1
j_gene: TRBJ1-2
v_gene: TRBV5-8
CDR3nt: TGTGCCAGCAGCACGACAGGGATGGGGGGCTACACCTTC
CDR3aa: CASSTTGMGGYTF

d_gene: NA
j_gene: TRBJ1-1
v_gene: TRBV7-9
CDR3nt: TGTGCCAGCAGCGCTAGGTTTCGTCTGAACACTGAAGCTTTCTTT
CDR3aa: CASSARFRLNTEAFF

d_gene: NA
j_gene: TRBJ2-3
v_gene: TRBV4-1
CDR3nt: TGCGCCAGCAGCAAAGGGTTAGCAGATACGCAGTATTTT
CDR3aa: CASSKGLADTQYF

d_gene: TRBD2
j_gene: TRBJ2-7
v_gene: TRBV7-9
CDR3nt: TGTGCCAGCAGCCTGACTAGCGGGATCGGGGAGCAGTACTTC
CDR3aa: CASSLTSGIGEQYF

d_gene: NA
j_gene: TRBJ1-3
v_gene: TRBV6-1
CDR3nt: TGTGCCACCCTGTGGCAAAGCTCTGGAAACACCATATATTTT
CDR3aa: CATLWQSSGNTIYF

d_gene: NA
j_gene: TRBJ2-6
v_gene: TRBV19
CDR3nt: TGTGCCAGTAAAATTGTGGCAGGGGCCAACGTCCTGACTTTC
CDR3aa: CASKIVAGANVLTF

d_gene: NA
j_gene: TRBJ1-1
v_gene: TRBV5-1
CDR3nt: TGCGCCAGCAGCTTGGGTCTTTTGGGTGTGGAGAGAGCTTTCTTT
CDR3aa: CASSLGLLGVERAFF

d_gene: TRBD1
j_gene: TRBJ2-1
v_gene: TRBV6-4
CDR3nt: TGTGCCAGCAGTGAGGACAGGGCCCACAGCTCCGACAATGAGCAGTTCTTC
CDR3aa: CASSEDRAHSSDNEQFF

d_gene: TRBD1
j_gene: TRBJ2-1
v_gene: TRBV4-3
CDR3nt: TGCGCCAGCAGCCAAGGGACAGGGTTGTACAATGAGCAGTTCTTC
CDR3aa: CASSQGTGLYNEQFF

d_gene: NA
j_gene: TRBJ1-1
v_gene: TRBV10-3
CDR3nt: TGTGCCATCAGTGAGTCTATTCAGGGCAGCGGGACTGAAGCTTTCTTT
CDR3aa: CAISESIQGSGTEAFF

d_gene: NA
j_gene: TRBJ2-5
v_gene: TRBV9
CDR3nt: TGTGCCAGCAGCGCAGATGACACCCTGACCCAGTACTTC
CDR3aa: CASSADDTLTQYF

d_gene: TRBD2
j_gene: TRBJ2-1
v_gene: TRBV9
CDR3nt: TGTGCCAGCAGCTTCAGACTAGCGGGTAGCTACAATGAGCAGTTCTTC
CDR3aa: CASSFRLAGSYNEQFF

d_gene: TRBD1
j_gene: TRBJ1-5
v_gene: TRBV4-3
CDR3nt: TGCGCCAGCAGCCCCGGGACAGGGAGACAACAGCCCCAGCATTTT
CDR3aa: CASSPGTGRQQPQHF

d_gene: NA
j_gene: TRBJ2-1
v_gene: TRBV7-2
CDR3nt: TGTGCCAGCAGCTTAGCAGTCGGGGGACGTTACAATGAGCAGTTCTTC
CDR3aa: CASSLAVGGRYNEQFF

d_gene: NA
j_gene: TRBJ2-5
v_gene: TRBV18
CDR3nt: TGTGCCAGCTCACCTCCTGAAGAGACCCAGTACTTC
CDR3aa: CASSPPEETQYF

d_gene: NA
j_gene: TRBJ2-2
v_gene: TRBV15
CDR3nt: TGTGCCACCAGCCAGCGACAGGACACCGGGGAGCTGTTTTTT
CDR3aa: CATSQRQDTGELFF

d_gene: TRBD2
j_gene: TRBJ2-1
v_gene: TRBV25-1
CDR3nt: TGTGCCAGCAGTCCGCGGACTAGCGCCTACAATGAGCAGTTCTTC
CDR3aa: CASSPRTSAYNEQFF

d_gene: TRBD1
j_gene: TRBJ2-1
v_gene: TRBV28
CDR3nt: TGTGCCAGCAGTTTGTGGGACAGTCACAATGAGCAGTTCTTC
CDR3aa: CASSLWDSHNEQFF

d_gene: NA
j_gene: TRBJ2-2
v_gene: TRBV29-1
CDR3nt: TGCAGCGCTAGATGGACAGGAGGGACCGGGGAGCTGTTTTTT
CDR3aa: CSARWTGGTGELFF

d_gene: TRBD1
j_gene: TRBJ2-5
v_gene: TRBV18
CDR3nt: TGTGCCAGCTCACGGGGACAGCTCCAAGAGACCCAGTACTTC
CDR3aa: CASSRGQLQETQYF

d_gene: NA
j_gene: TRBJ2-1
v_gene: TRBV28
CDR3nt: TGTGCCAGCAGTTTTCCGCCGAGCGGATCCTCCTACAATGAGCAGTTCTTC
CDR3aa: CASSFPPSGSSYNEQFF

d_gene: NA
j_gene: TRBJ2-2
v_gene: TRBV9
CDR3nt: TGTGCCAGCAGCGTAGAAGGATCGAACACCGGGAAGCTGTTTTTT
CDR3aa: CASSVEGSNTGKLFF

d_gene: NA
j_gene: TRBJ1-4
v_gene: TRBV18
CDR3nt: TGTGCCAGCTCACCCTGGGCCCCGCCGGAAGAAAAACTGTTTTTT
CDR3aa: CASSPWAPPEEKLFF

d_gene: NA
j_gene: TRBJ1-5
v_gene: TRBV6-1
CDR3nt: TGTGCCAGCAGTGGTGGGGGGGAAAATCAGCCCCAGCATTTT
CDR3aa: CASSGGGENQPQHF

d_gene: TRBD2
j_gene: TRBJ2-1
v_gene: TRBV4-3
CDR3nt: TGCGCCAGCAGCCCGAGGGCACTAGCGGGAGAAGGTGAGCAGTTCTTC
CDR3aa: CASSPRALAGEGEQFF

d_gene: NA
j_gene: TRBJ1-1
v_gene: TRBV4-2
CDR3nt: TGTGCCAGCAGCCAAGCGCAGGGAGGAGGGACTGAAGCTTTCTTT
CDR3aa: CASSQAQGGGTEAFF

d_gene: NA
j_gene: TRBJ2-2
v_gene: TRBV19
CDR3nt: TGTGCCAGTAGAGGACAGAACACCGGGGAGCTGTTTTTT
CDR3aa: CASRGQNTGELFF

d_gene: NA
j_gene: TRBJ2-2
v_gene: TRBV5-8
CDR3nt: TGTGCCAGCAGCTTAGGAGGCACCGGGGAGCTGTTTTTT
CDR3aa: CASSLGGTGELFF

d_gene: NA
j_gene: TRBJ2-5
v_gene: TRBV18
CDR3nt: TGTGCCAGTGCGAACGGGAACCAAGAGACCCAGTACTTC
CDR3aa: CASANGNQETQYF

d_gene: TRBD1
j_gene: TRBJ1-1
v_gene: TRBV28
CDR3nt: TGTGCCAGCGTCACTTACCGACGCGGAACAGGGGAGAACACTGAAGCTTTCTTT
CDR3aa: CASVTYRRGTGENTEAFF

d_gene: TRBD2
j_gene: TRBJ2-1
v_gene: TRBV6-6
CDR3nt: TGTGCCAGCAGCGCCGGACTAGGACTGGGTGAGCAGTTCTTC
CDR3aa: CASSAGLGLGEQFF

d_gene: NA
j_gene: TRBJ2-1
v_gene: TRBV29-1
CDR3nt: TGCAGCGCGGCACGGACAGGCGGGATTGATGAGCAGTTCTTC
CDR3aa: CSAARTGGIDEQFF

d_gene: TRBD1
j_gene: TRBJ2-2
v_gene: TRBV9
CDR3nt: TGTGCCAGCAGCCAAAGGGACAGGGGTAGCACCGGGGAGCTGTTTTTT
CDR3aa: CASSQRDRGSTGELFF

d_gene: NA
j_gene: TRBJ1-1
v_gene: TRBV2
CDR3nt: TGTGCCAGCAGTGATAGGAGCGCGTCTTTCTTT
CDR3aa: CASSDRSASFF

d_gene: NA
j_gene: TRBJ1-1
v_gene: TRBV30
CDR3nt: TGTGCCTGGAGTGCGGGTGAAGCTTTCTTT
CDR3aa: CAWSAGEAFF

d_gene: TRBD1
j_gene: TRBJ2-7
v_gene: TRBV5-4
CDR3nt: TGTGCCAGCAGCACCGGACAGGGGCTCTTCTACGAGCAGTACTTC
CDR3aa: CASSTGQGLFYEQYF

d_gene: TRBD2
j_gene: TRBJ2-1
v_gene: TRBV19
CDR3nt: TGTGCCAGTATCCCAACGGTGACTAGCGGGAGAGGTGAGCAGTTCTTC
CDR3aa: CASIPTVTSGRGEQFF

d_gene: TRBD1
j_gene: TRBJ1-4
v_gene: TRBV7-9
CDR3nt: TGTGCCAGCAGCTTAGACAGGGGTACTAATGAAAAACTGTTTTTT
CDR3aa: CASSLDRGTNEKLFF

d_gene: TRBD1
j_gene: TRBJ1-1
v_gene: TRBV25-1
CDR3nt: TGTGCCAGCAGTGAAGGGACAGGGCCCGAAGCTTTCTTT
CDR3aa: CASSEGTGPEAFF

d_gene: NA
j_gene: TRBJ1-5
v_gene: TRBV4-2
CDR3nt: TGTGCCAGCAGTGCGGGAGCCCGTGGGAGTCAGCCCCAGCATTTT
CDR3aa: CASSAGARGSQPQHF

d_gene: NA
j_gene: TRBJ1-5
v_gene: TRBV10-1
CDR3nt: TGCGCCAGCAAGAGATCTAGCAATCAGCCCCAGCATTTT
CDR3aa: CASKRSSNQPQHF

d_gene: NA
j_gene: TRBJ1-1
v_gene: TRBV27
CDR3nt: TGTGCCAGCAGTTTAGTCTGGGGGGGCACTGAAGCTTTCTTT
CDR3aa: CASSLVWGGTEAFF

d_gene: NA
j_gene: TRBJ1-5
v_gene: TRBV7-9
CDR3nt: TGTGCCAGCAGCCCATCGGAGGTGCAGCCCCAGCATTTT
CDR3aa: CASSPSEVQPQHF

d_gene: TRBD1
j_gene: TRBJ1-2
v_gene: TRBV25-1
CDR3nt: TGTGCCAGCAGTCGCGGGCGGGGTGGGACAGGGGACTATGGCTACACCTTC
CDR3aa: CASSRGRGGTGDYGYTF

d_gene: NA
j_gene: TRBJ1-1
v_gene: TRBV18
CDR3nt: TGTGCCAGCTCAACAACAGGGTCAACTGAAGCTTTCTTT
CDR3aa: CASSTTGSTEAFF

d_gene: TRBD1
j_gene: TRBJ1-5
v_gene: TRBV19
CDR3nt: TGTGCCAGTAGTACTCAGGGGGATCAGCCCCAGCATTTT
CDR3aa: CASSTQGDQPQHF